Sequencing of this T cell receptor beta chain was carried out in a study of OX40 agonist ivuxolimab in advanced cancers. About the study: The patients' treatment was ivuxolimab, an agonistic anti-OX40 (CD134) antibody.

Study results and caveats: On average, CD8+ T cells had more expanded clones than CD4+. Among some nonresponders, normalized T-cell clonal expansion was also low. In the 0.1-3.0 mg/kg groups, partial responders showed among the lowest expansion.

Note on this clone: The antigen remains unidentified.

The repertoire was sequenced with immunoSEQ multiplex PCR; TCRdb's copy has only in-frame clones and lacks some. The data contain about 80,000 clones, less than 95% of them singletons. This material consisted of CD4+ or CD8+ T cells sorted from blood, taken in a trial of the OX40 agonist ivuxolimab. The receptor was isolated from an adult with an advanced solid tumor such as melanoma, head and neck, liver or kidney cancer.

The CDR3 region is CASSLGTSARTDTQYF. CDR3 coding DNA: TGCGCCAGCAGTCTGGGGACTAGCGCTCGCACAGATACGCAGTATTTT. J is TRBJ2-3 and V is TRBV5-1; 10 nucleotides agree with TRBD2. V lost 5 bases and J lost 1; bases outside the gene matches: 7. Per the germline V gene, CDR1 is SGHRS and CDR2 is YFSETQ. This CDR3 spans 16 amino acids.